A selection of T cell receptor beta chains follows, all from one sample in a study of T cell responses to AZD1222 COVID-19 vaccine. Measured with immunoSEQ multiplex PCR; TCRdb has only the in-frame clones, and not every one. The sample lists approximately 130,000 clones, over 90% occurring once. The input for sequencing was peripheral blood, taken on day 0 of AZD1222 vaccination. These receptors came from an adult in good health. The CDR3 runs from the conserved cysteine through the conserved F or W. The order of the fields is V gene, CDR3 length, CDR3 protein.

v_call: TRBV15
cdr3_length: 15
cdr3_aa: CATSRDGTTVYGYTF

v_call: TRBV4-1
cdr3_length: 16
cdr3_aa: CASSPLAGSYQETQYF

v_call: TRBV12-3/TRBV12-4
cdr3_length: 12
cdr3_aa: CASSVLRSTQHF

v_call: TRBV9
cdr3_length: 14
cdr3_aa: CASSGGVTIYGYTF

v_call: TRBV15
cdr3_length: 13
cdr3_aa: CATSTGNYNEQFF

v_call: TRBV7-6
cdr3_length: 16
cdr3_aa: CASSRLMARDNTEAFF

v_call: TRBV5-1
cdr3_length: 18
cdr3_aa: CASSLGFLNGGTNEKLFF

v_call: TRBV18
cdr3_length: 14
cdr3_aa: CASSETSAGTEAFF

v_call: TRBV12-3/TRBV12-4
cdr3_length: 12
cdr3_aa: CASSPQTGILFF

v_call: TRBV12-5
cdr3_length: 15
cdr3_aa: CASGLGQGYFQPQHF

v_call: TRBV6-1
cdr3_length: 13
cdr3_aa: CASSPVGREKLFF

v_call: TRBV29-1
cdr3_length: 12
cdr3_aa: CSVGDRVYGYTF

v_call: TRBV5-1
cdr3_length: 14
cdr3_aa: CASIGGAGTDTQYF

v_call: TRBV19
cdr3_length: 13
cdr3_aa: CASSPNTDVEAFF

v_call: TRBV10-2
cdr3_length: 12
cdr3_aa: CATDSNTGELFF

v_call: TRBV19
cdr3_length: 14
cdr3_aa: CASRGGAFSETQYF

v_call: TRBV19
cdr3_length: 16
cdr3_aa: CASTQSGVPYNSPLHF

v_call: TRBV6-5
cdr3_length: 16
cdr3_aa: CASSYQGTGGSYGYTF

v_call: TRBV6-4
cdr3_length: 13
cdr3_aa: CASLKSAGYEQYF

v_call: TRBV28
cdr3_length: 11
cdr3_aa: CASSRGGGYTF

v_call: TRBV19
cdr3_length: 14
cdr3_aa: CASSRGLANYGYTF

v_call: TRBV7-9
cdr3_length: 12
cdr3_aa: CASTPLQGTQYF

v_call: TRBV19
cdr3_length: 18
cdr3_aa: CASSNYLDGTGVNQPQHF

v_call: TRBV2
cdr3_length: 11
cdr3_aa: CASSISYEQYF

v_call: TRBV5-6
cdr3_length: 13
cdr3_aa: CASSLEMNTEAFF

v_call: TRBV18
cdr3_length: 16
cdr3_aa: CASSPQGPSNTGELFF

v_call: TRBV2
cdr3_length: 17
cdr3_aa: CASGFSKDRASTDTQYF

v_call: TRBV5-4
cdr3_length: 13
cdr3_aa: CASSDSFRGTQYF

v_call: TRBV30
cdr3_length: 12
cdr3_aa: CAWTGRSGPLHF

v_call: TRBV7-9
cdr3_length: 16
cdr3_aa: CASSSPGQGASYEQYF

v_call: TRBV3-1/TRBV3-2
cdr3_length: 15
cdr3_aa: CASSGRVQGGGGYTF

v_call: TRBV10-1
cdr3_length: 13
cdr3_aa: CASSRTGNSPLHF

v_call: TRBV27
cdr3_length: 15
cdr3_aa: CASSLRWRINSPLHF

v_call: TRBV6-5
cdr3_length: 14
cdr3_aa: CASSRQTNTGELFF

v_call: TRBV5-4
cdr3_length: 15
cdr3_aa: CASSLERETSYEQYF

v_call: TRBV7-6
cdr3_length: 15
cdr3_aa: CASSSLAGGTDTQYF

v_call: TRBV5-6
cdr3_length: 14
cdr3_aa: CASSSLPGSTEAFF

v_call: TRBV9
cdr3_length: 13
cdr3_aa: CASGQGSGNTIYF

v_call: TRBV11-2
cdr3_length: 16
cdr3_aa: CASSAEAGTGNTEAFF

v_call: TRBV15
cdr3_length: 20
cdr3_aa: CATSRGGGQGALGPQETQYF

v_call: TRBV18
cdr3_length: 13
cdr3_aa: CASFDAVNEKLFF

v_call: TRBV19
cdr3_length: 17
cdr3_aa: CASSKQRGALLQETQYF

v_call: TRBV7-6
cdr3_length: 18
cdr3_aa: CASSRPNRGTSGYNEQFF

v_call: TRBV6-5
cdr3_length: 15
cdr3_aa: CASTPSPSYNTEAFF

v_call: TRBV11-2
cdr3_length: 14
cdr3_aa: CASSFLGVDYGYTF

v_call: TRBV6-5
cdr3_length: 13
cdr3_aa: CASSYSRDTTQYF

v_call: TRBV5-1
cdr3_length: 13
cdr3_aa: CASSSLGITEAFF